This section outlines one TCR beta chain sequence together with its context. The data were obtained in a study of blood T cell repertoires in COVID-19. About the study: Material from acute and convalescent COVID-19 was sourced from the United States, Italy and Spain. The analysed material was cDNA or gDNA that came from T cells, B-cell-depleted T cells, or PBMCs.

Only in-frame clones appear in the TCRdb table, and some are missing; sequencing was by immunoSEQ multiplex PCR. The sample contains 65,000 to 80,000 clones, about 90% of which appear only once. Trimming took 3 bases from V and 6 from J; bases not matched to a gene: 1. Per germline, CDR1 SEHNR and CDR2 FQNEAQ (reference sequence). This CDR3 has 14 amino acids. The TCR originated in a man over 45 with active COVID-19. Sequenced: peripheral blood. The chain recombines TRBV7-9 with TRBJ2-2; 10 bases align to TRBD1. The DNA of the CDR3 is TGTGCCAGCAGCTTGGGGACAGGGGCCGGGGAGCTGTTTTTT. It encodes CASSLGTGAGELFF.